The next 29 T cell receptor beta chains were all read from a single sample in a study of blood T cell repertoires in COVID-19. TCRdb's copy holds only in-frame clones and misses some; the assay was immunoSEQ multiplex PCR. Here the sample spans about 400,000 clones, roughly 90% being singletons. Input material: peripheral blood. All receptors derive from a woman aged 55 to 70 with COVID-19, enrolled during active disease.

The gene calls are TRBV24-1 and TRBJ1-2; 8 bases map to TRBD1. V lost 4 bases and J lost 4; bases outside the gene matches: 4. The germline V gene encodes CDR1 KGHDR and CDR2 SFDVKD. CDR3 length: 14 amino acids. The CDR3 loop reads CATSESTGAYGYTF. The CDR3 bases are TGTGCCACCAGTGAATCGACAGGGGCCTATGGCTACACCTTC.

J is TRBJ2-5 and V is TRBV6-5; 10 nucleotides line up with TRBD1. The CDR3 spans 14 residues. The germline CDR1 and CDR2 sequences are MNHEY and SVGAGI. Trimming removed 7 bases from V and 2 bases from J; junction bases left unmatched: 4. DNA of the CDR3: TGTGCCAGCACCCTGGGACAGGGGCAAGAGACCCAGTACTTC. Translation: CASTLGQGQETQYF.

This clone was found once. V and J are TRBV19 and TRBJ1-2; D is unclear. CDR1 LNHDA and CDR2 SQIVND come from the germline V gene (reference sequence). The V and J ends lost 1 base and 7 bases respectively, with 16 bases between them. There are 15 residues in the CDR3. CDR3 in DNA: TGTGCCAGTAGTATAGCAGGACTTTCACACGGTGGCTACACCTTC. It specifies CASSIAGLSHGGYTF. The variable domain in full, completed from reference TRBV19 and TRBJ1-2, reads DGGITQSPKYLFRKEGQNVTLSCEQNLNHDAMYWYRQDPGQGLRLIYYSQIVNDFQKGDIAEGYSVSREKKESFPLTVTSAQKNPTAFYLCASSIAGLSHGGYTFGSGTRLTVV.

The DNA for the CDR3 is TGTGCCAGTAGTATCCCTCCGGAAGAGACCCAGTACTTC. It encodes CASSIPPEETQYF. The genes are TRBV19 and TRBJ2-5; D gene uncertain. V gave up 3 bases and J gave up 3 bases, with 8 bases separating them. CDR1 and CDR2 from the germline V gene are LNHDA and SQIVND (reference sequence). The CDR3 has 13 amino acids.

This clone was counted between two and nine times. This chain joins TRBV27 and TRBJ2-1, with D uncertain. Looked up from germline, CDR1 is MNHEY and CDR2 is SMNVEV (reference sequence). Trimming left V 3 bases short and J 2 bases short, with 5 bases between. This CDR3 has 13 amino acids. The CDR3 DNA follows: TGTGCCAGCAGTTTGAGGCCCTACAATGAGCAGTTCTTC. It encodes CASSLRPYNEQFF.

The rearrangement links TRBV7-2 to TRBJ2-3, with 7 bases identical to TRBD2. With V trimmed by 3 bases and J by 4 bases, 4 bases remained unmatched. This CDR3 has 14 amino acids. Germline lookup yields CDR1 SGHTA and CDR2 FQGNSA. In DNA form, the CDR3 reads TGTGCCAGCAGCTTTGGACTAGTGCCAGATACGCAGTATTTT. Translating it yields CASSFGLVPDTQYF.

The CDR3 nucleotides read TGCGCCAGCAGCTTGCCCCAGGGTGCAGATACGCAGTATTTT. Translating it yields CASSLPQGADTQYF. J is TRBJ2-3 and V is TRBV5-1; the D gene is possibly TRBD1 (5 bases). V lost 1 base to trimming and J lost 4 bases, with 10 bases between them. The CDR3 is 14 residues long. The germline V gene encodes CDR1 SGHRS and CDR2 YFSETQ.

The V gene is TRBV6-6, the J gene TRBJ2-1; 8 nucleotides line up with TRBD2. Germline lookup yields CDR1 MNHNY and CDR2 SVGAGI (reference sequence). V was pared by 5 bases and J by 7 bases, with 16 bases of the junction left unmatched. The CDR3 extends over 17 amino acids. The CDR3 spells CASSRTYSGALKNEQFF. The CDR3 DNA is TGTGCCAGCAGTCGAACGTATAGCGGGGCCTTAAAGAATGAGCAGTTCTTC.

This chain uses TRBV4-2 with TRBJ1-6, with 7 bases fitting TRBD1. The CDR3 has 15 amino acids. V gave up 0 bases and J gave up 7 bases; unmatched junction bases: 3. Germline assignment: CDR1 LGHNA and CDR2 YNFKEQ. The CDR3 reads CASSQDRDRNSPLHF. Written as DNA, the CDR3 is TGTGCCAGCAGCCAAGATCGGGACAGAAATTCACCCCTCCACTTT.

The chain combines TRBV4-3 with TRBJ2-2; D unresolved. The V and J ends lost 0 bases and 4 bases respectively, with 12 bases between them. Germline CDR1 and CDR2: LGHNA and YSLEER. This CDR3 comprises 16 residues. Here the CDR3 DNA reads TGCGCCAGCAGCCAAGACCCGGGTCCAATCACCGGGGAGCTGTTTTTT. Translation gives CASSQDPGPITGELFF.

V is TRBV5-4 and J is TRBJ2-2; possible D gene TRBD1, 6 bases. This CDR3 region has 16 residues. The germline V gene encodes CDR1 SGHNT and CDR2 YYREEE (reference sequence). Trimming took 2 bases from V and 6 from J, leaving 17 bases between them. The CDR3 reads CASSFGGPTKSGELFF. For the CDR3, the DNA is TGTGCCAGCAGCTTTGGGGGCCCTACTAAATCCGGGGAGCTGTTTTTT.

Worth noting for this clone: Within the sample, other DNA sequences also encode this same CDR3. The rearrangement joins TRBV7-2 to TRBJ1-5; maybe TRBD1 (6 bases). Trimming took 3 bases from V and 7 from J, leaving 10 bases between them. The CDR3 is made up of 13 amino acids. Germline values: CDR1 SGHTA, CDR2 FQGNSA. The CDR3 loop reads CASSFSTGQPQHF. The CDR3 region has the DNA TGTGCCAGCAGCTTCTCGACAGGACAGCCCCAGCATTTT.

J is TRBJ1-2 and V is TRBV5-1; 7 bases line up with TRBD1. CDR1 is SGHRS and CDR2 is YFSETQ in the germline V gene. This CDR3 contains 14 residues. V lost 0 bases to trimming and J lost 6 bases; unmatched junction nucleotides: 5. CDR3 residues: CASSLEHDRDGYTF. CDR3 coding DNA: TGCGCCAGCAGCTTGGAGCATGACAGGGATGGCTACACCTTC.

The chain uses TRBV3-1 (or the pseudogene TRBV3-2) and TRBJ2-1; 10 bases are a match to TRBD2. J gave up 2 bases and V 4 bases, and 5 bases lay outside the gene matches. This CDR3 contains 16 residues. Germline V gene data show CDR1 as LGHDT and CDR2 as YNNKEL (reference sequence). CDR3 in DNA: TGTGCCAGCAGCCCTGTAGCGGGGGGCACCTACAATGAGCAGTTCTTC. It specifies CASSPVAGGTYNEQFF.

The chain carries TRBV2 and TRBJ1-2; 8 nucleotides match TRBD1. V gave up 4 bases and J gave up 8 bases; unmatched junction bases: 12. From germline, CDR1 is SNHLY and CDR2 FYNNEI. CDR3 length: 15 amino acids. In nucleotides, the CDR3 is TGTGCCAGCAGTGGCCCCGGCGGACAGGGTATGGGCTACACCTTC. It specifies CASSGPGGQGMGYTF.

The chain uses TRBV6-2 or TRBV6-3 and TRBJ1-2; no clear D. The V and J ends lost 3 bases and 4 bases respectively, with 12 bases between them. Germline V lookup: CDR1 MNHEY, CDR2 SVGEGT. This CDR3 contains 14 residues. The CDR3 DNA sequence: TGTGCCAGCAGTTATCCTACTGGAGTCTATGGCTACACCTTC. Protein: CASSYPTGVYGYTF.

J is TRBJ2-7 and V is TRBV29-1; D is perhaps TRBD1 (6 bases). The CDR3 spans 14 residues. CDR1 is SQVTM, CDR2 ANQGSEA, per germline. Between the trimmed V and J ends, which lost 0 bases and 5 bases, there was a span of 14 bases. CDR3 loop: CSVEDMAGVDEQYF. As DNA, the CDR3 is TGCAGCGTTGAAGATATGGCAGGGGTCGACGAGCAGTACTTC.

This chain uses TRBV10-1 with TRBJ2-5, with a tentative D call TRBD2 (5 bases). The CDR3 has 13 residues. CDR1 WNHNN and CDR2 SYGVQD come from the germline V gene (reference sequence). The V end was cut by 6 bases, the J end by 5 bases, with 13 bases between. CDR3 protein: CASSGGLEETQYF. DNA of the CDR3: TGCGCCAGCAGCGGCGGACTCGAGGAGACCCAGTACTTC.

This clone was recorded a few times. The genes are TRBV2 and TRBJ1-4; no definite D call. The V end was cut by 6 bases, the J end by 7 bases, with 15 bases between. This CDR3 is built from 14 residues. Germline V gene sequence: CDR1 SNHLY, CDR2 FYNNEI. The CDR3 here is CASSAERLAEKLFF. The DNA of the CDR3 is TGTGCCAGCAGCGCCGAGAGGTTGGCTGAAAAACTGTTTTTT.

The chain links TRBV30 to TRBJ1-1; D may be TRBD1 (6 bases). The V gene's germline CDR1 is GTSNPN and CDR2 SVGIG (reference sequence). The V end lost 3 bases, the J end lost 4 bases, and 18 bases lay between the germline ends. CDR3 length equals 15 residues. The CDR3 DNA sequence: TGTGCCTGGAGCCCTAAACAGGGAAGAGTCACTGAAGCTTTCTTT. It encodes CAWSPKQGRVTEAFF.

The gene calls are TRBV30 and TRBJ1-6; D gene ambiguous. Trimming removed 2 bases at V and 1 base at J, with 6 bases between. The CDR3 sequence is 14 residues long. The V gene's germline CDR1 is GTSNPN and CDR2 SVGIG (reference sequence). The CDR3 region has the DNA TGTGCCTGGAGTTGGCAGTCCTATAATTCACCCCTCCACTTT. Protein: CAWSWQSYNSPLHF.

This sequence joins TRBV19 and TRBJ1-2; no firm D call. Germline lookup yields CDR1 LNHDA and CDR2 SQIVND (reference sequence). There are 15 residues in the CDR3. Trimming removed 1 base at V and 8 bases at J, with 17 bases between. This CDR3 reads CASSIGVGRWRGYTF. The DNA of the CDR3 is TGTGCCAGTAGTATAGGAGTCGGACGCTGGAGGGGCTACACCTTC. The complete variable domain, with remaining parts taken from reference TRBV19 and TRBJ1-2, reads DGGITQSPKYLFRKEGQNVTLSCEQNLNHDAMYWYRQDPGQGLRLIYYSQIVNDFQKGDIAEGYSVSREKKESFPLTVTSAQKNPTAFYLCASSIGVGRWRGYTFGSGTRLTVV.

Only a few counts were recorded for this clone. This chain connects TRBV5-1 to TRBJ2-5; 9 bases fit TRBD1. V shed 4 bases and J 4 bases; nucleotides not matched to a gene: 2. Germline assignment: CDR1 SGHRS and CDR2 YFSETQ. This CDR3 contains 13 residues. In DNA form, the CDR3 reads TGCGCCAGCAGCATGGACAGGGGAGAGACCCAGTACTTC. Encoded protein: CASSMDRGETQYF.

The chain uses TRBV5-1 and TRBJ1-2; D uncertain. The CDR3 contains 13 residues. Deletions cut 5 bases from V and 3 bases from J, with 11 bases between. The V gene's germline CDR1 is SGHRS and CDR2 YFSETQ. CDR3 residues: CASRRVEDYGYTF. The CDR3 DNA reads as TGCGCCAGCAGGAGGGTAGAGGACTATGGCTACACCTTC.

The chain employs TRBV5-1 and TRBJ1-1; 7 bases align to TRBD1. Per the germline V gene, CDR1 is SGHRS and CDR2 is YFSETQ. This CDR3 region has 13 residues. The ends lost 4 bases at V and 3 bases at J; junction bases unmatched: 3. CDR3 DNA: TGCGCCAGCAGCGTGGACAGGCACACTGAAGCTTTCTTT. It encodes CASSVDRHTEAFF.

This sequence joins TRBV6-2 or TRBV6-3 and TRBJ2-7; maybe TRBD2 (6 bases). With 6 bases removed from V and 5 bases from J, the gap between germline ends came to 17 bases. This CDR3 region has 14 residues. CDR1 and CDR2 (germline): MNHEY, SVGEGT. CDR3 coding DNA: TGTGCCAGCAGCCCAGCCTGGGGGGTGGACGAGCAGTACTTC. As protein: CASSPAWGVDEQYF.

The CDR3: CASSKVVGGTGDKQFF. Written as DNA, the CDR3 is TGTGCCAGCAGCAAAGTGGTCGGGGGGACAGGGGACAAGCAGTTCTTC. This chain joins TRBV21-1 and TRBJ2-1; the D call in the table, TRBD1, was not verified against the DNA. TRBV21-1 counts as a pseudogene. This CDR3 has 16 residues.

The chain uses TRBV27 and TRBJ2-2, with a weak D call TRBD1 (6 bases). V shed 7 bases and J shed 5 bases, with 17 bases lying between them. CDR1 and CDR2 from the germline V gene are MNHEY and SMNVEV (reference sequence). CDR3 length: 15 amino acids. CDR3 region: CASNYRDKGTGELFF. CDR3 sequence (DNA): TGTGCCAGCAATTACCGGGACAAGGGAACCGGGGAGCTGTTTTTT.

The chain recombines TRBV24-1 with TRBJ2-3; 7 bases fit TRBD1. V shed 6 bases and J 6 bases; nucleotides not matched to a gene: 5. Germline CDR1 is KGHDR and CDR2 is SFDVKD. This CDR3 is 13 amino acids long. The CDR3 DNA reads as TGTGCCACCAGTTTGACAGGGACGGATACGCAGTATTTT. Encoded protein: CATSLTGTDTQYF.